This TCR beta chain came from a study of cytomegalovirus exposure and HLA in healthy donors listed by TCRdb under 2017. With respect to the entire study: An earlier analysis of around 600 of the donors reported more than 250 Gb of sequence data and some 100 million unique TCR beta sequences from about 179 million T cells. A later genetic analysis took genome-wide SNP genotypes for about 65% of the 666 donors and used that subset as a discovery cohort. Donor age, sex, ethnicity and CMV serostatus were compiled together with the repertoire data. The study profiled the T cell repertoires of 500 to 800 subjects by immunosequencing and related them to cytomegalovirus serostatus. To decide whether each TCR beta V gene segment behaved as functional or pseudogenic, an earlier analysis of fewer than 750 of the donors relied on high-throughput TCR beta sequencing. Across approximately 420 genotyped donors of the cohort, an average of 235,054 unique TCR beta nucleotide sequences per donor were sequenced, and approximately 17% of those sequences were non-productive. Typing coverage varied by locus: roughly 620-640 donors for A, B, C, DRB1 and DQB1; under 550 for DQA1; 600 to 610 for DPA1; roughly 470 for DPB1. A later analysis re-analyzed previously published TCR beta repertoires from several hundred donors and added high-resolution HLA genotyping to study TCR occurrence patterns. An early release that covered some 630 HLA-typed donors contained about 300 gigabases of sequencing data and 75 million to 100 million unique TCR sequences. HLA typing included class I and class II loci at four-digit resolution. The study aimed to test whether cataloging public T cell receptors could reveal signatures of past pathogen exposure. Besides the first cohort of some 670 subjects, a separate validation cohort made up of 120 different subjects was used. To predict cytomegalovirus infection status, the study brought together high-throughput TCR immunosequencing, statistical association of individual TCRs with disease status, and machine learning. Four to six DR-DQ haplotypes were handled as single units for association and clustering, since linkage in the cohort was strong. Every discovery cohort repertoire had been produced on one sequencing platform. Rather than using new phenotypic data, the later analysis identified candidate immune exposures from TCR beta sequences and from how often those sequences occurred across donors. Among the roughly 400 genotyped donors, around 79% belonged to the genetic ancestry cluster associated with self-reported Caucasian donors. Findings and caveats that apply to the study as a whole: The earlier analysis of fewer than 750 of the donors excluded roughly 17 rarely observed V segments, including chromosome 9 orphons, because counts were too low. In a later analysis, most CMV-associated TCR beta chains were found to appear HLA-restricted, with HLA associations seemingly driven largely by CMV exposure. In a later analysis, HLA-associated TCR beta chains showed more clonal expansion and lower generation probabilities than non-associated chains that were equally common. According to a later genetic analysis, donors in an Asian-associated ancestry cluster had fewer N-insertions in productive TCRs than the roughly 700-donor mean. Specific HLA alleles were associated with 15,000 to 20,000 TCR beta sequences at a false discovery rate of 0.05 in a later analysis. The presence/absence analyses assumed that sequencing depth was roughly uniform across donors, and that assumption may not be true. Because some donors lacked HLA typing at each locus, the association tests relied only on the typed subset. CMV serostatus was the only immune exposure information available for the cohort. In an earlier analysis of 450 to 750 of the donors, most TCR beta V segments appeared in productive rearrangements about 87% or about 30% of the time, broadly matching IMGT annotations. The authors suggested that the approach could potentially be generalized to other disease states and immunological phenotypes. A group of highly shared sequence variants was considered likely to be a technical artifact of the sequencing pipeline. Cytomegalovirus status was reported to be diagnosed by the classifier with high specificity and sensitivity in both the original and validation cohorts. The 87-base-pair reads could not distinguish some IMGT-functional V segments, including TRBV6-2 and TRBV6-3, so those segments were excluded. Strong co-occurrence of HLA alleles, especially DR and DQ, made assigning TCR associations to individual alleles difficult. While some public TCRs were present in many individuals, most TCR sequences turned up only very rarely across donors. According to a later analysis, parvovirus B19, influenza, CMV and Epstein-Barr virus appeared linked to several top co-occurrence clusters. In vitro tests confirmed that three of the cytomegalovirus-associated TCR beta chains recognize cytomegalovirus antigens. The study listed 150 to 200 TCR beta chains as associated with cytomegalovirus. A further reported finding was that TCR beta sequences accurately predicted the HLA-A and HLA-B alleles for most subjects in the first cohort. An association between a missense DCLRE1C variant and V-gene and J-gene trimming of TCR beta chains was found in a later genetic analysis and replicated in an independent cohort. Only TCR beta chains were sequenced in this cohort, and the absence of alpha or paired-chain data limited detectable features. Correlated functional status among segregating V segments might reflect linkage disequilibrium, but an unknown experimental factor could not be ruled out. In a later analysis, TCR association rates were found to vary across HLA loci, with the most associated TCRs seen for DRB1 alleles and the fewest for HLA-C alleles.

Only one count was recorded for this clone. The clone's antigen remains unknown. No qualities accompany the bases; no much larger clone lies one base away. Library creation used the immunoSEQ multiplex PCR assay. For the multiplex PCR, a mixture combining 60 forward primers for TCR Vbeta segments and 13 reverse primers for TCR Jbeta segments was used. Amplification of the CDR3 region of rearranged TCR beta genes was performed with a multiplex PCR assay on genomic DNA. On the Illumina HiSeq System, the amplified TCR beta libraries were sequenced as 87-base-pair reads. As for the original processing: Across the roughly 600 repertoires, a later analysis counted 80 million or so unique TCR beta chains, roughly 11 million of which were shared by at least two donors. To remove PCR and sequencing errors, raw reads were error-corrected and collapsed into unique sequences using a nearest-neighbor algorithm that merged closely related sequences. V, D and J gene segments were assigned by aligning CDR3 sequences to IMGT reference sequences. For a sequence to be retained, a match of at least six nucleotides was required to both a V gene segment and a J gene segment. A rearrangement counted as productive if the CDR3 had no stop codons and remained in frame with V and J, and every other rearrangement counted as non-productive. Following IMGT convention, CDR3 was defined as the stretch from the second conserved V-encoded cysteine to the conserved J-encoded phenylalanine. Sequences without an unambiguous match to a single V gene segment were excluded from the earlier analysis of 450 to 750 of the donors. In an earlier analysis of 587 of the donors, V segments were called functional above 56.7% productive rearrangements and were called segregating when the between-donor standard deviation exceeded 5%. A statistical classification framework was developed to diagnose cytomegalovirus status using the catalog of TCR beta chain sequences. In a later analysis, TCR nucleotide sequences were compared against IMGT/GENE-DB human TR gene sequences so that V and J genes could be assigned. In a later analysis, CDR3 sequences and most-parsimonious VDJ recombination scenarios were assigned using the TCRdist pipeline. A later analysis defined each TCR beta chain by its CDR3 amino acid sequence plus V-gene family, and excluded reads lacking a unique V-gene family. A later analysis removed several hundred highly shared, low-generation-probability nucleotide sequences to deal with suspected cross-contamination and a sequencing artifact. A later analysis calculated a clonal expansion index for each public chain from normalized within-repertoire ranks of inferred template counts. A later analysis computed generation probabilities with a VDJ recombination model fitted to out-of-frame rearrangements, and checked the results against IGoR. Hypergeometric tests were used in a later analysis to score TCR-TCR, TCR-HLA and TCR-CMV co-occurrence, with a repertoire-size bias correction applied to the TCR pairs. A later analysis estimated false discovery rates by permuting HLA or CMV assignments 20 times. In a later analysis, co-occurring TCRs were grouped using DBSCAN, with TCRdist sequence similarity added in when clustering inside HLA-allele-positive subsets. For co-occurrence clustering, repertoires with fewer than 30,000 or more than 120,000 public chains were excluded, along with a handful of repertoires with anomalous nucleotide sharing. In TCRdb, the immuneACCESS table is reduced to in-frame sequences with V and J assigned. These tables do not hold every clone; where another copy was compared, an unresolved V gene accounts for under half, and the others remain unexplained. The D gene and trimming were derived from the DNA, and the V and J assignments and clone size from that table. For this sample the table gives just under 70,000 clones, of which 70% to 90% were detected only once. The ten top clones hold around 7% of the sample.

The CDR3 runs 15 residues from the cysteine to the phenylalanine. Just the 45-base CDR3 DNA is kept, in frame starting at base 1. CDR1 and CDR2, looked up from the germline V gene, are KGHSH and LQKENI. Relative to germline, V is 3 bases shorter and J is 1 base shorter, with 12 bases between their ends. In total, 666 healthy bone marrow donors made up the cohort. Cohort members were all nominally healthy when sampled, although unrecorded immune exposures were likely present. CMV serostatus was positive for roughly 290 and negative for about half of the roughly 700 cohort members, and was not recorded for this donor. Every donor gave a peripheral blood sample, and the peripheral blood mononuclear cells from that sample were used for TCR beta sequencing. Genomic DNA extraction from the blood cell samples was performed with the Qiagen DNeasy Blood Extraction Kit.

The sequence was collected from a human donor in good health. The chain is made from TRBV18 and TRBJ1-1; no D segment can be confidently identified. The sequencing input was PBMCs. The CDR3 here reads CASSPSWSQNTEAFF. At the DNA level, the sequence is TGTGCCAGCTCACCGTCCTGGAGCCAGAACACTGAAGCTTTCTTT.